Listed here are 32 T cell receptor beta chains from one sample, sequenced in a study of blood T cell repertoires in COVID-19. Measured with immunoSEQ multiplex PCR; TCRdb has only the in-frame clones, and not every one. Counted here are 130,000 to 150,000 clones, approximately 82% occurring once; the ten biggest clones make up roughly 10%. Specimen: peripheral blood. Receptor source: a man aged 60 to 75 with active or convalescent COVID-19.

The chain employs TRBV6-6 and TRBJ1-2, with TRBD1 matching over 7 bases. V lost 6 bases and J lost 10; bases outside the gene matches: 8. Germline V gene lookup returns CDR1 MNHNY and CDR2 SVGAGI (reference sequence). This CDR3 is 12 amino acids long. The CDR3 is CASSPRQGIYTF. In DNA, the CDR3 is TGTGCCAGCAGCCCTCGACAGGGAATCTACACCTTC.

The rearrangement links TRBV10-1 to TRBJ1-1; TRBD1 might be the D (6 bases). Germline lookup yields CDR1 WNHNN and CDR2 SYGVQD (reference sequence). V was cut by 4 bases and J by 4 bases, with 13 bases left in between. The CDR3 totals 14 residues. CDR3 amino acids: CASSGGGHLTEAFF. The DNA for the CDR3 is TGCGCCAGCAGTGGGGGGGGACACCTCACTGAAGCTTTCTTT.

The V call is TRBV9, the J call TRBJ1-1, with TRBD1 as a possible D gene (6 bases). V lost 3 bases to trimming and J lost 1 base, with 13 bases between them. The germline V gene has CDR1 SGDLS and CDR2 YYNGEE. The CDR3 contains 15 residues. The CDR3: CASSDPGTKNTEAFF. DNA for the CDR3: TGTGCCAGCAGCGACCCCGGGACAAAGAACACTGAAGCTTTCTTT. Together with reference TRBV9 and TRBJ1-1, the CDR3 gives the full variable domain: DSGVTQTPKHLITATGQRVTLRCSPRSGDLSVYWYQQSLDQGLQFLIQYYNGEERAKGNILERFSAQQFPDLHSELNLSSLELGDSALYFCASSDPGTKNTEAFFGQGTRLTVV.

This clone turned up a few times. This chain links TRBV19 with TRBJ1-5, with a possible D match to TRBD1 (5 bases). The germline CDR1 and CDR2 sequences are LNHDA and SQIVND (reference sequence). The CDR3 extends over 15 amino acids. Trimming stripped 1 base from V and 7 bases from J, with 14 bases between. Written as DNA, the CDR3 is TGTGCCAGTAGTATAGTAGAGAGCACAGGACAGCCCCAGCATTTT. Translating it yields CASSIVESTGQPQHF.

This chain joins TRBV7-9 and TRBJ1-6; maybe TRBD1 (5 bases). CDR1 and CDR2 from the germline V gene are SEHNR and FQNEAQ (reference sequence). V lost 4 bases to trimming and J lost 6 bases, with 13 bases between them. This CDR3 has 15 residues. The CDR3 DNA reads TGTGCCAGCAGCTCGGCCCCTAGGGGTAATTCACCCCTCCACTTT. This translates into CASSSAPRGNSPLHF.

The genes are TRBV5-6 and TRBJ2-1; 11 positions agree with TRBD1. The trim removed 4 bases at V and 2 bases at J, leaving 8 bases unmatched. This CDR3 has 17 residues. Germline V gives CDR1 SGHDT, CDR2 YYEEEE. Here the CDR3 DNA reads TGTGCCAGCAGCACAACCAGGGACAGGGGGACCTACAATGAGCAGTTCTTC. This gives the protein CASSTTRDRGTYNEQFF.

This chain connects TRBV4-3 to TRBJ1-3; 8 bases agree with TRBD1. The CDR3 has 15 amino acids. V shed 6 bases and J 0 bases; nucleotides not matched to a gene: 4. Germline CDR1 reads LGHNA; CDR2 reads YSLEER. The chain's CDR3 is CASRLDRDSGNTIYF. Here the CDR3 DNA reads TGCGCCAGCAGACTGGACAGGGACTCTGGAAACACCATATATTTT.

This rearrangement joins TRBV21-1 to TRBJ1-5; no check of the table's D call, TRBD1, against the DNA was made. TRBV21-1 is listed as a pseudogene. The CDR3 contains 15 residues. CDR3 in DNA: TGTGCCGGATCCCGGGACACAAATAGCAATCAGCCCCAGCATTTT. Its protein product is CAGSRDTNSNQPQHF.

This chain uses TRBV7-2 with TRBJ2-3, with 11 bases that match TRBD2. V lost 2 bases to trimming and J lost 2 bases; unmatched junction nucleotides: 9. This CDR3 is 18 amino acids long. Germline values: CDR1 SGHTA, CDR2 FQGNSA. In DNA, the CDR3 is TGTGCCAGCAGCTTACGGGTACTAGCGGGAGTGAACACAGATACGCAGTATTTT. This codes for CASSLRVLAGVNTDTQYF.

The chain recombines TRBV27 with TRBJ2-2; 10 bases fit TRBD2. The CDR3 sequence is 14 residues long. The trim removed 8 bases at V and 4 bases at J, leaving 4 bases unmatched. CDR1 is MNHEY, CDR2 SMNVEV, per germline (reference sequence). The CDR3 sequence is CASRTSGVTGELFF. In DNA, the CDR3 is TGTGCCAGCCGGACTAGCGGAGTCACCGGGGAGCTGTTTTTT.

The chain joins TRBV27 to TRBJ1-1, with a tentative D call TRBD1 (5 bases). Germline V gene data show CDR1 as MNHEY and CDR2 as SMNVEV (reference sequence). CDR3 size: 13 residues. V was trimmed by 3 bases and J by 1 base, leaving 6 bases between them. The CDR3: CASSFQGNTEAFF. CDR3 sequence (DNA): TGTGCCAGCAGTTTTCAGGGGAACACTGAAGCTTTCTTT.

This clone was seen once. The rearrangement links TRBV6-4 to TRBJ2-2, with a weak D call TRBD1 (6 bases). The CDR3 has 15 amino acids. V was clipped by 3 bases and J by 6 bases, with 14 bases between them. The germline CDR1 and CDR2 sequences are MRHNA and SNTAGT. CDR3 sequence reads: CASSEAGESAGELFF. The CDR3 region has the DNA TGTGCCAGCAGTGAGGCAGGGGAAAGCGCCGGGGAGCTGTTTTTT.

This clone was seen once. The V call is TRBV15, the J call TRBJ1-6; 8 bases match TRBD1. The CDR3 has 14 residues. V shed 1 base, J shed 9 bases, and the junction held 2 bases outside the gene matches. Looked up from germline, CDR1 is LNHNV and CDR2 is YYDKDF (reference sequence). The CDR3 nucleotides are TGTGCCACCAGCAGAGTCCAGGGGGCTTCACCCCTCCACTTT. Amino acids: CATSRVQGASPLHF.

This chain joins TRBV2 and TRBJ2-4; 7 bases are shared with TRBD1. This CDR3 is 13 amino acids long. Per the germline V gene, CDR1 is SNHLY and CDR2 is FYNNEI. V trimming: 6 bases; J trimming: 6 bases; junction bases outside the gene matches: 5. The CDR3 sequence is CASSADRVNIQYF. CDR3 in DNA: TGTGCCAGCAGCGCAGACAGGGTAAACATTCAGTACTTC.

CDR3 coding DNA: TGTGCCAGCAGCTTATCAAACTATGGCTACACCTTC. It specifies CASSLSNYGYTF. The chain combines TRBV11-2 with TRBJ1-2; no reliable D call. The germline CDR1 and CDR2 sequences are SGHAT and FQNNGV. Trimming shortened V by 2 bases and J by 2 bases, and 3 bases separated the two germline ends. The CDR3 is 12 amino acids.

The table lists this clone with a few counts. This sequence joins TRBV7-2 and TRBJ1-6; TRBD1 agrees at 7 bases. The CDR3 has 16 amino acids. V gave up 1 base and J gave up 7 bases; unmatched junction bases: 7. Germline CDR1 is SGHTA and CDR2 is FQGNSA. CDR3 amino acids: CASSLGRVRGNSPLHF. As DNA, the CDR3 is TGTGCCAGCAGCTTAGGGAGAGTCAGGGGGAATTCACCCCTCCACTTT.

This sequence joins TRBV11-2 and TRBJ1-4, with a tentative D call TRBD1 (5 bases). Germline assignment: CDR1 SGHAT and CDR2 FQNNGV. This CDR3 contains 15 residues. V was cut by 2 bases and J by 4 bases, with 11 bases left in between. CDR3 in amino acids: CASSLRGFDNEKLFF. As DNA, the CDR3 is TGTGCCAGCAGCTTAAGGGGCTTCGATAATGAAAAACTGTTTTTT.

In DNA form, the CDR3 reads TGTGCCAGCAGTGAACTTTTGGGTGGGGCTGCTGAAGCTTTCTTT. This gives the protein CASSELLGGAAEAFF. V and J are TRBV7-9 and TRBJ1-1; D is perhaps TRBD1 (5 bases). The V end was cut by 6 bases, the J end by 6 bases, with 20 bases between. The CDR3 sequence is 15 residues long. CDR1 and CDR2 from the germline V gene are SEHNR and FQNEAQ (reference sequence).

The V gene is TRBV4-3, the J gene TRBJ2-2; the D gene is possibly TRBD2 (6 bases). The germline CDR1 and CDR2 sequences are LGHNA and YSLEER. Trimming stripped 0 bases from V and 0 bases from J, with 17 bases between. CDR3 size: 19 residues. As DNA, the CDR3 is TGCGCCAGCAGCCAAGAGTATGGAGGAGGGCTAGCGAACACCGGGGAGCTGTTTTTT. Residues: CASSQEYGGGLANTGELFF.

The gene calls are TRBV3-1 (or the pseudogene TRBV3-2) and TRBJ1-2; 7 bases map to TRBD1. After removal of 2 bases from V and 8 bases from J, the junction contained 8 bases not matched to a gene. CDR3 length: 14 amino acids. Germline V gene lookup returns CDR1 LGHDT and CDR2 YNNKEL (reference sequence). The DNA of the CDR3 is TGTGCCAGCAGCCAAAGGGCAACAGGGGAAGGCTACACCTTC. Translating it yields CASSQRATGEGYTF.

This clone has a single count. The chain carries TRBV20-1 and TRBJ2-3; the match to TRBD2 covers 15 bases. Germline values: CDR1 DFQATT, CDR2 SNEGSKA (reference sequence). The V segment lost 3 bases and the J segment 5 bases; nucleotides outside the gene matches: 6. The CDR3 consists of 16 residues. CDR3 DNA: TGCAGTGCTAGTGGACTAGCGGGAGGGGTAAGAGATACGCAGTATTTT. Translation: CSASGLAGGVRDTQYF.

The V gene is TRBV6-5, the J gene TRBJ2-5; no clear D gene. Germline CDR1 is MNHEY and CDR2 is SVGAGI. The ends were cut back, 8 bases at V and 1 base at J, with 11 bases in the middle. This CDR3 has 13 amino acids. CDR3 in amino acids: CASRTVGQETQYF. The CDR3 coding sequence is TGTGCCAGCCGAACGGTCGGCCAAGAGACCCAGTACTTC.

The J gene is TRBJ2-3, the V gene TRBV12-3 or TRBV12-4; 8 positions agree with TRBD2. The CDR3 totals 13 residues. V lost 9 bases and J lost 5; bases outside the gene matches: 7. In nucleotides, the CDR3 is TGTGCCAGTACGCGGGAGGTTGGAGATACGCAGTATTTT. It is translated as CASTREVGDTQYF.

The J gene is TRBJ1-1, the V gene TRBV7-6, with 10 bases aligning to TRBD1. The J segment lost 3 bases and the V segment lost 1 base, leaving 2 bases of the junction unmatched. Looked up from germline, CDR1 is SGHVS and CDR2 is FNYEAQ. The CDR3 consists of 15 residues. CDR3 nucleotide sequence: TGTGCCAGCAGCTTAGTGGGGACAGGGGACACTGAAGCTTTCTTT. It yields the protein CASSLVGTGDTEAFF.

This chain links TRBV11-3 with TRBJ2-1; 8 bases match TRBD2. In germline, CDR1 is SGHNT, CDR2 YENEEA. J lost 9 bases, V lost 4 bases, and 17 bases had no gene match. The CDR3 has 17 amino acids. CDR3 protein: CASSSVFSPGLDVEQFF. CDR3 DNA: TGTGCCAGCAGCTCAGTTTTTTCTCCGGGACTAGATGTTGAGCAGTTCTTC.

This clone was detected once. This chain joins TRBV6-2 or TRBV6-3 and TRBJ2-7, with D perhaps TRBD2 (6 bases). In germline, CDR1 is MNHEY, CDR2 SVGEGT. The CDR3 loop spans 16 amino acids. Trimming left V 5 bases short and J 0 bases short, with 17 bases between. CDR3 residues: CASSRMDYPSSYEQYF. CDR3 coding DNA: TGTGCCAGCAGTCGGATGGACTACCCGAGCTCCTACGAGCAGTACTTC.

V is TRBV11-2 and J is TRBJ1-5, with TRBD1 as a possible D gene (5 bases). The CDR3 is 15 residues long. Germline CDR1 is SGHAT and CDR2 is FQNNGV. With 5 bases removed from V and 0 bases from J, the gap between germline ends came to 11 bases. The CDR3 protein is CASSQTGNSNQPQHF. The DNA for the CDR3 is TGTGCCAGCAGCCAAACAGGAAATAGCAATCAGCCCCAGCATTTT.

The rearrangement joins TRBV6-4 to TRBJ2-1; 10 positions agree with TRBD1. CDR1 MRHNA and CDR2 SNTAGT come from the germline V gene. The CDR3 covers 16 residues. J was trimmed by 4 bases and V by 2 bases; bases with no gene match: 5. For the CDR3, the DNA is TGTGCCAGCAGTGACCGGGGGGACAGGGGATACAATGAGCAGTTCTTC. Its translation is CASSDRGDRGYNEQFF.

There are many counts of this clone. Other DNA sequences in the sample encode the same CDR3. The V call is TRBV6-5, the J call TRBJ1-3; a possible D gene is TRBD1 (5 bases). This CDR3 has 15 residues. The germline V gene has CDR1 MNHEY and CDR2 SVGAGI. V shed 0 bases and J shed 2 bases, with 8 bases lying between them. In nucleotides, the CDR3 is TGTGCCAGCAGTTACTCGGCGGGGGCTGGAAACACCATATATTTT. This encodes CASSYSAGAGNTIYF.

V and J are TRBV5-5 and TRBJ1-2; D is unresolved. Germline V gene sequence: CDR1 SGHKS, CDR2 YYEKEE (reference sequence). The length of the CDR3 is 14 residues. Trimming stripped 2 bases from V and 1 base from J, with 9 bases between. The CDR3 sequence is CASSFMEFNYGYTF. The CDR3 DNA follows: TGTGCCAGCAGCTTTATGGAGTTTAACTATGGCTACACCTTC.

The chain joins TRBV11-3 to TRBJ2-1; D is ambiguous. This CDR3 has 12 amino acids. V dropped 5 bases and J dropped 7 bases, with 9 bases sitting between them. The germline CDR1 and CDR2 sequences are SGHNT and YENEEA. The DNA of the CDR3 is TGTGCCAGCAGCCTAACCCCTAATGAGCAGTTCTTC. Amino acid sequence: CASSLTPNEQFF.

The rearrangement links TRBV5-1 to TRBJ2-1, with a tentative D call TRBD2 (5 bases). The CDR3 covers 16 residues. Germline CDR1 SGHRS, CDR2 YFSETQ. The V end lost 0 bases, the J end lost 1 base, and 11 bases lay between the germline ends. CDR3 sequence: CASSLEDSPSYNEQFF. The DNA of the CDR3 is TGCGCCAGCAGCTTGGAGGACTCACCGTCCTACAATGAGCAGTTCTTC.